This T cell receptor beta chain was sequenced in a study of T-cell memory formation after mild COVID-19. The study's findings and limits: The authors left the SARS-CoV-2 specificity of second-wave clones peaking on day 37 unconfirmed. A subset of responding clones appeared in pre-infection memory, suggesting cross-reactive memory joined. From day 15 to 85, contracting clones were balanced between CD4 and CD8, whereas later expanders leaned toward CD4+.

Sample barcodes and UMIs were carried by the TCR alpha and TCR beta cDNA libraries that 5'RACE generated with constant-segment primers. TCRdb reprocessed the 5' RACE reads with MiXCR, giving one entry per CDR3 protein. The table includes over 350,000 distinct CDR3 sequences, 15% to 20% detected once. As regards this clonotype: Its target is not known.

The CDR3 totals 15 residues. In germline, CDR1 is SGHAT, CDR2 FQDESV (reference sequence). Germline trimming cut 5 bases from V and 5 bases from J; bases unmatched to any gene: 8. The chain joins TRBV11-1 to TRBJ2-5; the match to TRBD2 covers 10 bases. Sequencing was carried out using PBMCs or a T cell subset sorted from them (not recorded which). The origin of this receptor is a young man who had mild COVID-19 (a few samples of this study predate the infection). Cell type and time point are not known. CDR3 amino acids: CASSLGTSVRETQYF. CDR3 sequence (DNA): TGTGCCAGCAGCCTCGGGACTAGCGTACGGGAGACCCAGTACTTC.